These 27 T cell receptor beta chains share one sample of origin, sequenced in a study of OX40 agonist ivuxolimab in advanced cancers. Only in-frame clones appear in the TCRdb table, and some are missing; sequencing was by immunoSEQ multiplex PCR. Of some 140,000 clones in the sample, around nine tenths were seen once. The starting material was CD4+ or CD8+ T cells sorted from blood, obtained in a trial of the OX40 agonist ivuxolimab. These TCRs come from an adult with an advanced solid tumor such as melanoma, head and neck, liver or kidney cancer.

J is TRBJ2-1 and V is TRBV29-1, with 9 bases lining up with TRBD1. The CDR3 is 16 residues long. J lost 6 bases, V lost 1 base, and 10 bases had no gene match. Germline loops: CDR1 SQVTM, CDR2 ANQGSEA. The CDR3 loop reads CSVEAHRGLLGNEQFF. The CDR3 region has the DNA TGCAGCGTTGAAGCCCACAGGGGGCTTTTGGGCAATGAGCAGTTCTTC.

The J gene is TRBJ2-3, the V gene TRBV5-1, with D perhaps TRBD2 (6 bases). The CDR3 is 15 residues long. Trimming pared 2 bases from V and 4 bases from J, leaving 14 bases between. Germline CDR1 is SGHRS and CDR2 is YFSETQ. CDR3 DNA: TGCGCCAGCAGCTTAGCGGGCCGGCGGGCAGATACGCAGTATTTT. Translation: CASSLAGRRADTQYF.

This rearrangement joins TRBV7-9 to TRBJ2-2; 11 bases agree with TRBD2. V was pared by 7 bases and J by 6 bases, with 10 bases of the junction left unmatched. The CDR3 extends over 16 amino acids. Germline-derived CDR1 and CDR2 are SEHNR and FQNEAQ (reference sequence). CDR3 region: CASTKSLAGVAGELFF. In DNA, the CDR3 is TGTGCCAGCACCAAGTCACTAGCGGGAGTAGCCGGGGAGCTGTTTTTT.

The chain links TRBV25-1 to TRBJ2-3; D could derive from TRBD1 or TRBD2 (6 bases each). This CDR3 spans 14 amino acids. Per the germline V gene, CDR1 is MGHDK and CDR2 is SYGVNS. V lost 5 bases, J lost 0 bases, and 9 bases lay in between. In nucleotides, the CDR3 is TGTGCCAGCAGTCAAGGGGGGAGCACAGATACGCAGTATTTT. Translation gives CASSQGGSTDTQYF.

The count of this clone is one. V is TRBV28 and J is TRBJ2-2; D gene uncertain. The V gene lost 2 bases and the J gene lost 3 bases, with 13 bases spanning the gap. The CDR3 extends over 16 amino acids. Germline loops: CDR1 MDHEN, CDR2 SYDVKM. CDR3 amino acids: CASSLAGAPHTGELFF. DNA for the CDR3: TGTGCCAGCAGTTTAGCCGGAGCGCCTCACACCGGGGAGCTGTTTTTT.

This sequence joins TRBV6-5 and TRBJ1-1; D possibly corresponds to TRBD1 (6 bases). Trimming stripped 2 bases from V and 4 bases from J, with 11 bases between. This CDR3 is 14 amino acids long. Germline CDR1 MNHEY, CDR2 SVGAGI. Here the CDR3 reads CASSYGTGTTEAFF. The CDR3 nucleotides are TGTGCCAGCAGTTACGGAACAGGGACCACTGAAGCTTTCTTT.

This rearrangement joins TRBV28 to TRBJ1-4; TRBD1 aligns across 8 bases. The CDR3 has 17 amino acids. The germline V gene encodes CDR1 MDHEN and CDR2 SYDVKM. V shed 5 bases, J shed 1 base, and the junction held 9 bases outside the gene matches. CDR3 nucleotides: TGTGCCAGCAGTATCCGGACAGGGAGAATAACTAATGAAAAACTGTTTTTT. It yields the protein CASSIRTGRITNEKLFF.

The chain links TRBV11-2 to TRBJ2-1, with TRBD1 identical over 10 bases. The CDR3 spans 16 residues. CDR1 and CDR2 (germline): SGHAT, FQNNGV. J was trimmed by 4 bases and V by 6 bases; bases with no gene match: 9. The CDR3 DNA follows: TGTGCCAGCAGGGTGACAGGGGGCGCGGTATACAATGAGCAGTTCTTC. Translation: CASRVTGGAVYNEQFF.

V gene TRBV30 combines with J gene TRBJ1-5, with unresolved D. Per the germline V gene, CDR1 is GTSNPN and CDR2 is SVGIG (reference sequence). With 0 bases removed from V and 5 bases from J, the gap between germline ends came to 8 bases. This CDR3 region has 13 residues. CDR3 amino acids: CAWSVSGDQPQHF. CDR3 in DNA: TGTGCCTGGAGTGTATCTGGCGATCAGCCCCAGCATTTT.

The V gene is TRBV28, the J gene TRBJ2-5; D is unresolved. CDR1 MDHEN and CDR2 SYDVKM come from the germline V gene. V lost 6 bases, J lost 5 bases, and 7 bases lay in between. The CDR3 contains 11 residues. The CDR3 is CASRGMETQYF. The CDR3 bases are TGTGCCAGCAGGGGCATGGAGACCCAGTACTTC.

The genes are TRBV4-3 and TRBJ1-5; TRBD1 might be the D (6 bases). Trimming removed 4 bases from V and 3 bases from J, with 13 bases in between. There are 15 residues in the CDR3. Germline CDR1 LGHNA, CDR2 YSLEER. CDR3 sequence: CASSRSDRPNQPQHF. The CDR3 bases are TGCGCCAGCAGCCGATCAGACAGGCCCAATCAGCCCCAGCATTTT.

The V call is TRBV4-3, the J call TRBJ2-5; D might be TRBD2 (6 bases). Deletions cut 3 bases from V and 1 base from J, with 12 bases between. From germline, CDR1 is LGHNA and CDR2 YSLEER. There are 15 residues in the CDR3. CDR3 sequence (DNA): TGCGCCAGCAGCCACCACAGCGGGTCCCAAGAGACCCAGTACTTC. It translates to CASSHHSGSQETQYF.

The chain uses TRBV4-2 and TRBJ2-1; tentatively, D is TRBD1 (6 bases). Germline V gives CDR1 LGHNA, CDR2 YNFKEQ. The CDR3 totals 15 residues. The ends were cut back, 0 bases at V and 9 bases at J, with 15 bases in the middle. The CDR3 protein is CASSQEVGARVEQFF. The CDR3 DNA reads TGTGCCAGCAGCCAAGAAGTGGGGGCCCGGGTTGAGCAGTTCTTC.

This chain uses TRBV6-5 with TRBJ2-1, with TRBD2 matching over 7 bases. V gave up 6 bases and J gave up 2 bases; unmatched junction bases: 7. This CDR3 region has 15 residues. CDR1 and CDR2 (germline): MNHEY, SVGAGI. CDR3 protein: CASRLRLAPYNEQFF. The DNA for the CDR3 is TGTGCCAGCAGATTGCGACTAGCCCCCTACAATGAGCAGTTCTTC.

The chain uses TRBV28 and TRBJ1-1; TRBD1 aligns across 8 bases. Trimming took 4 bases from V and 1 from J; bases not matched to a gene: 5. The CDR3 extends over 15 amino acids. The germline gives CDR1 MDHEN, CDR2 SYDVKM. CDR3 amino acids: CASSSWGTGNTEAFF. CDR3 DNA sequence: TGTGCCAGCAGTTCTTGGGGGACAGGGAACACTGAAGCTTTCTTT.

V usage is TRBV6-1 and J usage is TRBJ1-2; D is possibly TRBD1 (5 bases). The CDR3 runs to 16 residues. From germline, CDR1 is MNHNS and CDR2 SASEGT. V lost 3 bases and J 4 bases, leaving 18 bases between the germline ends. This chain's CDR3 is CASSDLVTGNLYGYTF. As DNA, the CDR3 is TGTGCCAGCAGTGATCTAGTAACAGGAAACCTCTATGGCTACACCTTC.

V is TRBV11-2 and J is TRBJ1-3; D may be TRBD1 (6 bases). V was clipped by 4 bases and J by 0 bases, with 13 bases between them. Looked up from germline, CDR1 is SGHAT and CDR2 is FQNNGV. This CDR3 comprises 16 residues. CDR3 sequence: CASSSGHSSSGNTIYF. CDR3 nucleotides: TGTGCCAGCAGCTCGGGACATAGCAGCTCTGGAAACACCATATATTTT.

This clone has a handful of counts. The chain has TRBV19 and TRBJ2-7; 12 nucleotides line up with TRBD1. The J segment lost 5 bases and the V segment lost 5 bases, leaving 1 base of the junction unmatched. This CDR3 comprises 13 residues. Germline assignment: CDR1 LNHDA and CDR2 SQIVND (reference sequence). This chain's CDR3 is CASSGTGGNEQYF. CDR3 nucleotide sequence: TGTGCCAGTAGTGGGACAGGGGGCAACGAGCAGTACTTC.

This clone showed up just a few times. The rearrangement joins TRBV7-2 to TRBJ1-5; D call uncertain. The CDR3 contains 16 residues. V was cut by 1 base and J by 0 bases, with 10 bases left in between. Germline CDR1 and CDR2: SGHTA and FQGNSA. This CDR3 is CASSLGGGLSNQPQHF. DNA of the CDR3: TGTGCCAGCAGCTTAGGCGGCGGCCTTAGCAATCAGCCCCAGCATTTT.

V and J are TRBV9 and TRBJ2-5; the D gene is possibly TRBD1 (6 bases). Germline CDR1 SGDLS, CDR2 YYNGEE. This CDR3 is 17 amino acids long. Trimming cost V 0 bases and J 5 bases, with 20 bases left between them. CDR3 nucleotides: TGTGCCAGCAGCGTAGGCGAACACGCGAGGGGGAAGGAGACCCAGTACTTC. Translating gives CASSVGEHARGKETQYF.

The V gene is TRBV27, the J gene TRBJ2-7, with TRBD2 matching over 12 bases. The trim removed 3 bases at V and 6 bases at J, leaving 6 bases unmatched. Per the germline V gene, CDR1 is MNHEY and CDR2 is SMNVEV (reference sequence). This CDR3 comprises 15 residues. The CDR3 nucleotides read TGTGCCAGCAGTTTTAGACTAGCGGGAGTGAGCGAGCAGTACTTC. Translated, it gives CASSFRLAGVSEQYF.

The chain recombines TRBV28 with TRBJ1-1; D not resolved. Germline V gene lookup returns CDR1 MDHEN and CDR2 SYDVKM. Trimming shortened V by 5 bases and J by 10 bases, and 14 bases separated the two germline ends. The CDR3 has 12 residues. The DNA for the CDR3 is TGTGCCAGCAGTCTTCGAAGTGGAGGAGCTTTCTTT. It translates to CASSLRSGGAFF.

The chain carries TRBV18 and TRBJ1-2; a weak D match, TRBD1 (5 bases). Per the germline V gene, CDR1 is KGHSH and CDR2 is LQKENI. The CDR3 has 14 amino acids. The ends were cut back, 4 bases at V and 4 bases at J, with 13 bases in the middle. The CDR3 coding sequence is TGTGCCAGCTCACTCGGGGCGCCGGTCTATGGCTACACCTTC. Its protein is CASSLGAPVYGYTF. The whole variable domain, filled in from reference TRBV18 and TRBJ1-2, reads NAGVMQNPRHLVRRRGQEARLRCSPMKGHSHVYWYRQLPEEGLKFMVYLQKENIIDESGMPKERFSAEFPKEGPSILRIQQVVRGDSAAYFCASSLGAPVYGYTFGSGTRLTVV.

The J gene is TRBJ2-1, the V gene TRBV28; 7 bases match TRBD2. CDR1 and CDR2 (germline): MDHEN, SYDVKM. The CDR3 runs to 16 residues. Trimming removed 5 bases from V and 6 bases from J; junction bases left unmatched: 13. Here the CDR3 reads CASSPGGASGFNEQFF. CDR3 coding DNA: TGTGCCAGCAGTCCAGGTGGGGCTAGCGGCTTCAATGAGCAGTTCTTC.

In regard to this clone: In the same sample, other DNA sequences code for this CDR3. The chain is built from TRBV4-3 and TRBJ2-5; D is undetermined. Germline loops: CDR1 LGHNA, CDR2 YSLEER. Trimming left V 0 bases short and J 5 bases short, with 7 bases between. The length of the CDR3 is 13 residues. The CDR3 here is CASSQDRKETQYF. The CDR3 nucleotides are TGCGCCAGCAGCCAAGATAGAAAGGAGACCCAGTACTTC.

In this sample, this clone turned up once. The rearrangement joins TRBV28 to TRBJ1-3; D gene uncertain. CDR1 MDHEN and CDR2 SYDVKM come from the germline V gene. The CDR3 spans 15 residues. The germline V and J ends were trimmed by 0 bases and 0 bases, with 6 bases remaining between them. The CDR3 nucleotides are TGTGCCAGCAGTTTATGGGACTACTCTGGAAACACCATATATTTT. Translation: CASSLWDYSGNTIYF.

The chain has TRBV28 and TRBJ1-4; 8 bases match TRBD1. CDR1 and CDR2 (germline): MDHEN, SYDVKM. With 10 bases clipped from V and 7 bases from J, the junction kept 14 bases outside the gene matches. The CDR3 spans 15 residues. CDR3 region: CATSEDRVFGEKLFF. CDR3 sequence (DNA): TGTGCCACCTCAGAGGACAGGGTATTCGGTGAAAAACTGTTTTTT.